A selection of T cell receptor beta chains follows, all from one sample in a study of T cells after yellow fever vaccination. TCRdb called the 5' RACE reads again in MiXCR, with one record for every CDR3 protein. The sample has about 240,000 distinct CDR3 sequences, less than 8.5% seen once. Sequenced material: CD4+ T cells sorted from PBMCs, taken 15 days after the yellow fever booster vaccination. These TCRs come from a man between 25 and 39 years old who received the YFV17D yellow fever vaccine. Both conserved end residues are part of each CDR3. D genes are given only for firm matches. The size entry is marked missing in some rows and otherwise reads once, few, many or a size class.

>TRBJ1-1|TRBV5-1|NA|TRBD1
CASWGQDTEAFF
TGCGCCAGCTGGGGACAGGACACTGAAGCTTTCTTT
>TRBJ2-3|TRBV5-1|NA|NA
CASRLGGTDTQYF
TGCGCCAGCAGACTTGGGGGCACAGATACGCAGTATTTT
>TRBJ2-3|TRBV5-5|NA|NA
CASSGPLGADTQYF
TGTGCCAGCAGCGGACCCCTAGGCGCAGATACGCAGTATTTT
>TRBJ2-1|TRBV18|few|NA
CASSRATTGNEQFF
TGTGCCAGCTCAAGGGCGACTACCGGCAATGAGCAGTTCTTC
>TRBJ2-5|TRBV20-1|NA|TRBD2
CSASGRHLETQYF
TGCAGTGCTAGCGGGAGGCACCTTGAGACCCAGTACTTC
>TRBJ2-5|TRBV20-1|many|TRBD2
CSANQLAGVGETQYF
TGCAGTGCTAACCAACTAGCGGGAGTAGGTGAGACCCAGTACTTC
>TRBJ2-1|TRBV11-2|few|TRBD2
CASSPTSSANEQFF
TGTGCCAGCAGCCCGACTAGCTCGGCCAATGAGCAGTTCTTC
>TRBJ1-5|TRBV3-1|few|NA
CASRLGGGPQHF
TGTGCCAGCAGACTTGGAGGGGGGCCCCAGCATTTT
>TRBJ2-7|TRBV12-3/TRBV12-4|many|TRBD2
CASSSTSSYEQYF
TGTGCCAGCAGTTCGACTAGCAGCTACGAGCAGTACTTC
>TRBJ2-5|TRBV6-1|many|NA
CASNPTARETQYF
TGTGCCAGCAATCCGACGGCAAGGGAGACCCAGTACTTC
>TRBJ1-3|TRBV6-1|NA|NA
CASSRGLFGNTIYF
TGTGCCAGCAGCCGAGGACTCTTTGGAAACACCATATATTTT
>TRBJ2-7|TRBV5-1|many|NA
CASSPRSDSYEQYF
TGCGCCAGCAGCCCGCGTAGCGATTCCTACGAGCAGTACTTC
>TRBJ1-2|TRBV28|few|TRBD1
CASRTGVNYGYTF
TGTGCCAGCAGAACAGGGGTGAACTATGGCTACACCTTC
>TRBJ1-1|TRBV19|NA|NA
CASSVTGVNTEAFF
TGTGCCAGTAGTGTAACAGGTGTGAACACTGAAGCTTTCTTT
>TRBJ2-2|TRBV28|NA|TRBD2
CASTMGAGAYTGELFF
TGTGCCAGCACCATGGGAGCGGGAGCTTATACCGGGGAGCTGTTTTTT
>TRBJ2-1|TRBV7-9|NA|NA
CASSKDSYEQFF
TGTGCCAGCAGCAAGGACAGCTATGAGCAGTTCTTC
>TRBJ2-1|TRBV20-1|NA|NA
CSAQRSTYNEQFF
TGCAGTGCTCAGAGATCAACCTACAATGAGCAGTTCTTC
>TRBJ1-6|TRBV15|few|NA
CATSSLQENSPLHF
TGTGCCACCAGCAGCCTACAGGAAAATTCACCCCTCCACTTT
>TRBJ2-3|TRBV7-8|few|TRBD2
CASSPKEGGGTDTQYF
TGTGCCAGCAGCCCCAAGGAGGGAGGGGGCACAGATACGCAGTATTTT
>TRBJ2-3|TRBV19|many|TRBD2
CASSPLAGNGLAQYF
TGTGCCAGTAGTCCACTAGCGGGGAACGGTTTGGCGCAGTATTTT
>TRBJ1-4|TRBV6-5|NA|NA
CASSRGTADEKLFF
TGTGCCAGCAGCCGCGGGACGGCGGATGAAAAACTGTTTTTT
>TRBJ2-5|TRBV20-1|few|TRBD2
CSGTGGKETQYF
TGCAGTGGAACGGGAGGGAAAGAGACCCAGTACTTC
>TRBJ2-3|TRBV10-3|few|TRBD2
CATTFTSGSTDTQYF
TGTGCCACGACATTTACTAGCGGGAGCACAGATACGCAGTATTTT
>TRBJ2-1|TRBV5-1|NA|NA
CASSSPPGYDLNEQFF
TGCGCCAGCAGCTCCCCCCCAGGGTACGACCTCAATGAGCAGTTCTTC
>TRBJ2-2|TRBV5-1|NA|TRBD2
CASSLKAGGPPNTGELFF
TGCGCCAGCAGCTTAAAAGCGGGAGGGCCCCCGAACACCGGGGAGCTGTTTTTT